This record concerns one T cell receptor (beta chain) sequence. CD8+ and CD4+ T cells from blood underwent TCR beta sequencing, which was carried out in a high-throughput format. Both CD4+ and CD8+ T cells were negatively isolated, and TEMRA cells underwent FACS enrichment. This sample was taken from a study of CD8 T cells in Susac syndrome. The length of the CDR3 is 17 residues. Germline CDR1 SGHKS, CDR2 YYEKEE (reference sequence). J gave up 5 bases and V 3 bases, and 15 bases lay outside the gene matches. The authors reverse transcribed roughly 0.5 to 1 ug RNA with random hexamers. Via MiXCR, TCRdb re-called the immunoSEQ multiplex PCR reads, giving one row per CDR3 protein. The sample contains some 130,000 distinct CDR3 sequences, around 93% of which appear only once.

The sample taken for sequencing was CD8+ T cells from PBMCs. V gene TRBV5-5 combines with J gene TRBJ2-7; 9 bases fit TRBD1. The origin of this receptor is a human donor with Susac syndrome. CDR3 loop: CASSWHPRDRDYNEQYF. The CDR3 region has the DNA TGTGCCAGCAGCTGGCACCCCCGGGACAGGGATTACAACGAGCAGTACTTC.